The source of this TCR beta chain is a study of breast tumors, draining lymph nodes, adjacent tissues. TCRdb re-analysed the multiplex PCR reads in MiXCR, keeping a single row per CDR3 protein. The sample yields more than 200,000 distinct CDR3 sequences, approximately 30% seen once. Samples came from axillary lymph nodes draining the breast cancer. Study results and caveats: Data only fit, rather than demonstrated, lymph node origin of most tumor T cells. Most tumor T cells seemingly derive from lymph node, then expand in tumor.

This clonotype was detected ten times or more. Its cognate antigen is unknown. Sequencing was done on a sample of axillary lymph node tissue. The sequence derives from a female donor with breast cancer. Some clones in this sample may be carry-over from other donors' samples.

In DNA, the CDR3 is TGTGCCAGCAGTCCAACTCGACAGGTCAACTATGGCTACACCTTC. Translated, it gives CASSPTRQVNYGYTF. The rearrangement joins TRBV12-3 or TRBV12-4 to TRBJ1-2, with a weak D call TRBD1 (6 bases). This CDR3 contains 15 residues. V shed 5 bases and J shed 2 bases, with 15 bases lying between them.